These 19 T cell receptor beta chains share one sample of origin, sequenced in a study of OX40 agonist ivuxolimab in advanced cancers. Sequencing was performed with immunoSEQ multiplex PCR; in TCRdb, only in-frame clones are kept and a portion is missing. The top ten clones hold approximately 2.6% of a sample with 35,000 to 45,000 clones, around four fifths of them seen once. This sample comprised CD4+ or CD8+ T cells sorted from blood, obtained in a trial of the OX40 agonist ivuxolimab. Receptors were obtained from an adult with an advanced solid tumor such as melanoma, head and neck, liver or kidney cancer.

V gene TRBV9 combines with J gene TRBJ2-7; 8 bases align to TRBD2. The V and J ends lost 0 bases and 6 bases, in that order; junction bases with no gene match: 11. This CDR3 has 16 residues. Germline V gene data show CDR1 as SGDLS and CDR2 as YYNGEE. Written as DNA, the CDR3 is TGTGCCAGCAGCGTAGCTTACGGGGGGGGCCTGGGCGAGCAGTACTTC. This sequence encodes CASSVAYGGGLGEQYF.

The gene calls are TRBV7-9 and TRBJ2-3; D is undetermined. Germline assignment: CDR1 SEHNR and CDR2 FQNEAQ (reference sequence). This CDR3 has 13 residues. The V end lost 9 bases, the J end lost 6 bases, and 16 bases lay between the germline ends. CDR3: CASTPGVGDTQYF. CDR3 coding DNA: TGTGCCAGTACCCCTGGGGTAGGGGATACGCAGTATTTT.

This chain connects TRBV2 to TRBJ1-4; D is perhaps TRBD1 (6 bases). This CDR3 is 14 amino acids long. Per the germline V gene, CDR1 is SNHLY and CDR2 is FYNNEI. V was cut by 3 bases and J by 7 bases, with 12 bases left in between. Here the CDR3 DNA reads TGTGCCAGCAGTGACAGGGGCGGTAGTGAAAAACTGTTTTTT. It yields the protein CASSDRGGSEKLFF.

V gene TRBV27 combines with J gene TRBJ2-5; 8 positions match TRBD2. Germline lookup yields CDR1 MNHEY and CDR2 SMNVEV (reference sequence). The CDR3 is 17 amino acids. V gave up 8 bases and J gave up 5 bases; unmatched junction bases: 19. DNA for the CDR3: TGTGCCAGCCAACAGGGACCCCGAGGGGTAGCGGGGGAGACCCAGTACTTC. Its protein is CASQQGPRGVAGETQYF.

In this sample, this clone turned up once. J is TRBJ2-7 and V is TRBV28; tentatively, D is TRBD2 (6 bases). Germline CDR1 reads MDHEN; CDR2 reads SYDVKM. V was clipped by 4 bases and J by 1 base, with 8 bases between them. This CDR3 spans 13 amino acids. In DNA form, the CDR3 reads TGTGCCAGCAGTTGGCTAGCGTCCTACGAGCAGTACTTC. Translation gives CASSWLASYEQYF.

The J gene is TRBJ1-1, the V gene TRBV5-6; 10 bases match TRBD1. V shed 4 bases, J shed 10 bases, and the junction held 16 bases outside the gene matches. The V gene's germline CDR1 is SGHDT and CDR2 YYEEEE. CDR3 size: 16 residues. The CDR3 reads CASSPENTGTGARAFF. CDR3 in DNA: TGTGCCAGCAGCCCGGAGAACACCGGGACAGGGGCGCGAGCTTTCTTT.

The genes are TRBV19 and TRBJ1-2; D possibly corresponds to TRBD1 (6 bases). The CDR3 extends over 12 amino acids. Trimming cost V 8 bases and J 5 bases, with 12 bases left between them. Germline values: CDR1 LNHDA, CDR2 SQIVND (reference sequence). CDR3 nucleotides: TGTGCCAGTCAAGGGGGGAAGTATGGCTACACCTTC. Its protein product is CASQGGKYGYTF.

V usage is TRBV11-2 and J usage is TRBJ2-1, with TRBD2 matching 9 bases. The CDR3 runs 17 residues. Trimming at V came to 0 bases and at J to 3 bases, leaving 6 bases not matched to a gene. The germline gives CDR1 SGHAT, CDR2 FQNNGV. The CDR3 bases are TGTGCCAGCAGCTTAGATCATGGACTAGCGCTCTACAATGAGCAGTTCTTC. It is translated as CASSLDHGLALYNEQFF.

The V gene is TRBV9, the J gene TRBJ2-7; 10 nucleotides match TRBD1. The CDR3 is made up of 13 amino acids. The ends lost 7 bases at V and 3 bases at J; junction bases unmatched: 4. The germline CDR1 and CDR2 sequences are SGDLS and YYNGEE. CDR3 DNA sequence: TGTGCCAGCGCCCGGACAGGGGGCTACGAGCAGTACTTC. Translated: CASARTGGYEQYF.

This rearrangement joins TRBV28 to TRBJ1-5, with D hard to call. This CDR3 spans 14 amino acids. The ends were cut back, 2 bases at V and 5 bases at J, with 10 bases in the middle. Germline CDR1 is MDHEN and CDR2 is SYDVKM. The CDR3 reads CASSLPDHYQPQHF. Written as DNA, the CDR3 is TGTGCCAGCAGTTTACCGGACCATTATCAGCCCCAGCATTTT.

This chain uses TRBV6-6 with TRBJ2-3; no firm D call. The germline gives CDR1 MNHNY, CDR2 SVGAGI (reference sequence). The CDR3 extends over 14 amino acids. V was trimmed by 0 bases and J by 0 bases, leaving 4 bases between them. CDR3 sequence reads: CASSYSLSTDTQYF. The CDR3, as DNA: TGTGCCAGCAGTTACTCACTTAGCACAGATACGCAGTATTTT.

This chain joins TRBV13 and TRBJ2-1; 8 bases agree with TRBD2. The CDR3 totals 13 residues. The V gene end was trimmed by 3 bases and the J gene end by 9 bases; junction bases not matched to a gene: 4. CDR1 PRHDT and CDR2 FYEKMQ come from the germline V gene (reference sequence). CDR3 bases: TGTGCCAGCAGCTTGGGACTAGTATTTGAGCAGTTCTTC. Translation: CASSLGLVFEQFF. The complete variable domain, with remaining parts taken from reference TRBV13 and TRBJ2-1, reads AAGVIQSPRHLIKEKRETATLKCYPIPRHDTVYWYQQGPGQDPQFLISFYEKMQSDKGSIPDRFSAQQFSDYHSELNMSSLELGDSALYFCASSLGLVFEQFFGPGTRLTVL.

The J gene is TRBJ2-3, the V gene TRBV11-3, with D unresolved. The V gene lost 2 bases and the J gene lost 5 bases, with 5 bases spanning the gap. This CDR3 spans 12 amino acids. The germline V gene encodes CDR1 SGHNT and CDR2 YENEEA. The CDR3, as DNA: TGTGCCAGCAGCTTAACTGGAGATACGCAGTATTTT. It yields the protein CASSLTGDTQYF.

The chain has TRBV14 and TRBJ2-7, with 10 bases that match TRBD2. CDR1 SGHDN and CDR2 FVKESK come from the germline V gene. With 4 bases clipped from V and 3 bases from J, the junction kept 12 bases outside the gene matches. CDR3 length: 17 amino acids. The CDR3 DNA is TGTGCCAGCAGCCCGCCCGGGGCTAGCGGGGGTATCTACGAGCAGTACTTC. Translation: CASSPPGASGGIYEQYF.

The V gene is TRBV28, the J gene TRBJ1-4; the D gene is possibly TRBD1 (5 bases). The CDR3 runs to 13 residues. Germline V gives CDR1 MDHEN, CDR2 SYDVKM. Between the trimmed V and J ends, which lost 11 bases and 2 bases, there was a span of 12 bases. CDR3 amino acids: CAWGPSTNEKLFF. CDR3 sequence (DNA): TGTGCCTGGGGACCCTCTACTAATGAAAAACTGTTTTTT.

The chain has TRBV14 and TRBJ2-2, with 7 bases identical to TRBD2. The germline gives CDR1 SGHDN, CDR2 FVKESK. CDR3 length: 16 amino acids. J was trimmed by 4 bases and V by 3 bases; bases with no gene match: 8. The CDR3 coding sequence is TGTGCCAGCAGCCAGATTAGCGGGTTCGGCACCGGGGAGCTGTTTTTT. Amino acid sequence: CASSQISGFGTGELFF. Complete variable domain (other parts from reference TRBV14 and TRBJ2-2): EAGVTQFPSHSVIEKGQTVTLRCDPISGHDNLYWYRRVMGKEIKFLLHFVKESKQDESGMPNNRFLAERTGGTYSTLKVQPAELEDSGVYFCASSQISGFGTGELFFGEGSRLTVL.

The rearrangement joins TRBV9 to TRBJ2-1, with D unclear. Trimming shortened V by 0 bases and J by 5 bases, and 12 bases separated the two germline ends. The CDR3 consists of 15 residues. Germline CDR1 reads SGDLS; CDR2 reads YYNGEE. DNA for the CDR3: TGTGCCAGCAGCGTAGAGTGGGGTGGCCACAATGAGCAGTTCTTC. Amino acid sequence: CASSVEWGGHNEQFF.

The rearrangement links TRBV2 to TRBJ1-5, with D possibly TRBD1 on 6 matching bases. Germline lookup yields CDR1 SNHLY and CDR2 FYNNEI. Between the trimmed V and J ends, which lost 1 base and 0 bases, there was a span of 16 bases. The CDR3 loop spans 18 amino acids. CDR3 DNA: TGTGCCAGCAGTGAAGGTGGGACTAGGGGGTATAGCAATCAGCCCCAGCATTTT. Translation gives CASSEGGTRGYSNQPQHF.

V is TRBV5-1 and J is TRBJ2-2; TRBD1 matches 8 bases. The CDR3 is 16 residues long. CDR1 is SGHRS, CDR2 YFSETQ, per germline. The junction had 9 bases not matched to a gene; V was cut back by 2 bases and J by 6 bases. The CDR3 loop is CASSFRPGGFSGELFF. CDR3 DNA sequence: TGCGCCAGCAGCTTTCGGCCAGGGGGCTTTTCCGGGGAGCTGTTTTTT.